This T cell receptor (beta chain) was found in a study of T cells in Graves' hyperthyroidism and ophthalmopathy. Findings and caveats of the study: Using 13 V-J features, a model discriminated ophthalmopathy from stable hyperthyroidism. Ophthalmopathy prediction by the model preceded onset by a median roughly 6 months.

This CDR3 spans 15 amino acids. V gave up 2 bases and J gave up 5 bases, with 15 bases separating them. This clonotype has ten or more counts. Its antigen is still unknown. The investigators amplified TCR beta CDR3 regions from RNA transcripts. The TCR CDR3 was amplified in a first-round RT-PCR using the HTBI primer set. TCRdb re-derived calls from the multiplex PCR reads in MiXCR, one entry per CDR3 protein. The sample lists under 650,000 distinct CDR3 sequences, 15% to 20% occurring once. Thyroid ultrasound, orbital computed tomography, clinical symptoms, and serum thyroxine and TRAb underpinned diagnoses.

The material sequenced was blood. This chain connects TRBV12-3 or TRBV12-4 to TRBJ2-5; TRBD1 is a possible D gene (5 bases). This receptor was obtained from a woman aged 25 to 39 with Graves' hyperthyroidism. The CDR3 nucleotides read TGTGCCAGCAGTTTAAGCCTAGGGGTCTCTGAGACCCAGTACTTC. Translating gives CASSLSLGVSETQYF.